These 20 T cell receptor beta chains were sequenced from one sample in a study of cytomegalovirus exposure and HLA in healthy donors. Profiling relied on immunoSEQ multiplex PCR, and the TCRdb table lists in-frame clones only, not all of them. The table shows more than 200,000 clones, with about 92% occurring only once. The sequencing input was PBMCs. The source is a woman aged 25 to 39 in good health and CMV-seronegative.

V gene TRBV9 combines with J gene TRBJ2-3; D gene ambiguous. The length of the CDR3 is 12 residues. Trimming cost V 1 base and J 5 bases, with 5 bases left between them. CDR1 and CDR2 from the germline V gene are SGDLS and YYNGEE. CDR3 DNA: TGTGCCAGCAGCGTATCCGGAGATACGCAGTATTTT. Translating gives CASSVSGDTQYF. The complete variable domain, with remaining parts taken from reference TRBV9 and TRBJ2-3, reads DSGVTQTPKHLITATGQRVTLRCSPRSGDLSVYWYQQSLDQGLQFLIQYYNGEERAKGNILERFSAQQFPDLHSELNLSSLELGDSALYFCASSVSGDTQYFGPGTRLTVL.

V and J are TRBV11-3 and TRBJ2-1; D uncertain. Germline V gene data show CDR1 as SGHNT and CDR2 as YENEEA. The CDR3 consists of 11 residues. The V gene lost 3 bases and the J gene lost 10 bases, with 7 bases spanning the gap. CDR3 sequence reads: CASSFQDEQFF. The DNA of the CDR3 is TGTGCCAGCAGCTTTCAGGACGAGCAGTTCTTC.

The chain is built from TRBV10-2 and TRBJ2-3; D unresolved. Trimming removed 0 bases from V and 3 bases from J, with 10 bases in between. CDR3 size: 15 residues. CDR1 and CDR2 from the germline V gene are WSHSY and SAAADI. The CDR3 region is CASSESWGSTDTQYF. The CDR3 region has the DNA TGCGCCAGCAGTGAGTCGTGGGGAAGTACAGATACGCAGTATTTT.

The genes are TRBV11-2 and TRBJ2-7; D is unclear. With 8 bases removed from V and 3 bases from J, the gap between germline ends came to 11 bases. This CDR3 contains 12 residues. Germline CDR1 and CDR2: SGHAT and FQNNGV. The DNA of the CDR3 is TGTGCCAGCGCACTGGCAGGCTACGAGCAGTACTTC. This gives the protein CASALAGYEQYF.

The J gene is TRBJ2-1, the V gene TRBV2, with D hard to call. The V and J ends lost 6 bases and 5 bases respectively, with 2 bases between them. The CDR3 runs to 10 residues. CDR1 and CDR2 (germline): SNHLY, FYNNEI. CDR3 bases: TGTGCCAGCAGCCACAATGAGCAGTTCTTC. Translating it yields CASSHNEQFF.

The rearrangement joins TRBV4-3 to TRBJ2-2, with 10 bases aligning to TRBD2. CDR1 and CDR2 (germline): LGHNA, YSLEER. This CDR3 region has 21 residues. With 0 bases clipped from V and 6 bases from J, the junction kept 19 bases outside the gene matches. The CDR3: CASSQDPSSSHLAGAPGELFF. CDR3 nucleotides: TGCGCCAGCAGCCAAGATCCCTCGTCAAGCCACCTAGCGGGAGCGCCCGGGGAGCTGTTTTTT.

This sequence joins TRBV9 and TRBJ2-5; D remains unclear. CDR1 and CDR2 (germline): SGDLS, YYNGEE. The CDR3 sequence is 15 residues long. V lost 1 base, J lost 0 bases, and 10 bases lay in between. The CDR3 sequence: CASSVSADYQETQYF. CDR3 coding DNA: TGTGCCAGCAGCGTATCGGCAGACTACCAAGAGACCCAGTACTTC.

This chain joins TRBV6-5 and TRBJ2-1; D is possibly TRBD1 (6 bases). This CDR3 region has 13 residues. CDR1 and CDR2 from the germline V gene are MNHEY and SVGAGI. V lost 6 bases, J lost 4 bases, and 10 bases lay in between. The CDR3 protein is CASSPGQYNEQFF. CDR3 in DNA: TGTGCCAGCAGCCCGGGACAATACAATGAGCAGTTCTTC.

The chain carries TRBV6-1 and TRBJ2-3, with 12 bases fitting TRBD2. Unmatched junction bases numbered 8, after V lost 4 bases and J lost 0 bases. CDR3 length equals 18 residues. In germline, CDR1 is MNHNS, CDR2 SASEGT. The CDR3 region is CASSVGWGLAGSTDTQYF. The DNA of the CDR3 is TGTGCCAGCAGTGTAGGCTGGGGACTAGCGGGTAGCACAGATACGCAGTATTTT.

The V gene is TRBV27, the J gene TRBJ2-1; D not certain. Trimming cost V 2 bases and J 4 bases, with 9 bases left between them. CDR1 MNHEY and CDR2 SMNVEV come from the germline V gene (reference sequence). This CDR3 is 14 amino acids long. CDR3 sequence (DNA): TGTGCCAGCAGTTTAACGGGCGAATACAATGAGCAGTTCTTC. Translated, it gives CASSLTGEYNEQFF.

The CDR3 coding sequence is TGTGCCAGCAGCACCGGACTAGCGGGGGGCTCCTACGAGCAGTACTTC. This codes for CASSTGLAGGSYEQYF. J is TRBJ2-7 and V is TRBV7-9, with 14 positions matching TRBD2. Trimming at V came to 5 bases and at J to 0 bases, leaving 3 bases not matched to a gene. The germline CDR1 and CDR2 sequences are SEHNR and FQNEAQ (reference sequence). CDR3 size: 16 residues. Supplemented by reference TRBV7-9 and TRBJ2-7, the full variable domain reads DTGVSQNPRHKITKRGQNVTFRCDPISEHNRLYWYRQTLGQGPEFLTYFQNEAQLEKSRLLSDRFSAERPKGSFSTLEIQRTEQGDSAMYLCASSTGLAGGSYEQYFGPGTRLTVT.

CDR3 protein: CASVGELLNTGELFF. The CDR3 bases are TGTGCCAGCGTTGGCGAGCTCTTGAACACCGGGGAGCTGTTTTTT. The genes are TRBV28 and TRBJ2-2; D not certain. There are 15 residues in the CDR3. CDR1 and CDR2 from the germline V gene are MDHEN and SYDVKM. V lost 8 bases to trimming and J lost 1 base, with 14 bases between them.

J is TRBJ1-4 and V is TRBV12-1. TRBV12-1 represents a pseudogene. CDR3 length: 12 amino acids. CDR3 coding DNA: TGTGCCAGCAGCTCCAAGGTCGAGAAACTGTTTTTT. This translates into CASSSKVEKLFF.

The V and J genes are TRBV9 and TRBJ1-2; a possible D gene is TRBD1 (6 bases). Germline lookup yields CDR1 SGDLS and CDR2 YYNGEE. CDR3 length: 15 amino acids. Trimming left V 0 bases short and J 4 bases short, with 13 bases between. DNA of the CDR3: TGTGCCAGCAGCGTAGGGAGGGGACAAACCTATGGCTACACCTTC. This sequence encodes CASSVGRGQTYGYTF.

The genes are TRBV18 and TRBJ2-7; possibly TRBD1 for D (7 bases). Germline V lookup: CDR1 KGHSH, CDR2 LQKENI. Trimming removed 3 bases at V and 5 bases at J, with 14 bases between. The CDR3 sequence is 14 residues long. The CDR3 DNA reads TGTGCCAGCTCACCCCAGGGGGGAGCGAACGAGCAGTACTTC. Translated, it gives CASSPQGGANEQYF.

Here the CDR3 DNA reads TGTGCCAGCAGCTTGGCACAGGGGAGCACTGAAGCTTTCTTT. This gives the protein CASSLAQGSTEAFF. The chain is built from TRBV5-6 and TRBJ1-1, with TRBD1 matching 7 bases. CDR1 and CDR2 from the germline V gene are SGHDT and YYEEEE. The CDR3 loop spans 14 amino acids. Trimming cost V 0 bases and J 4 bases; bases outside gene matches: 3.

CDR3 region: CASSLALEGLGGDTQYF. The DNA of the CDR3 is TGTGCCAGCAGCTTAGCCCTCGAGGGACTAGGGGGAGATACGCAGTATTTT. This chain connects TRBV7-6 to TRBJ2-3, with TRBD2 matching over 8 bases. V shed 0 bases and J 5 bases; nucleotides not matched to a gene: 10. This CDR3 has 17 residues. In germline, CDR1 is SGHVS, CDR2 FNYEAQ.

The V gene is TRBV2, the J gene TRBJ1-1; TRBD1 might be the D (5 bases). The length of the CDR3 is 13 residues. The V gene's germline CDR1 is SNHLY and CDR2 FYNNEI. Between the trimmed V and J ends, which lost 4 bases and 0 bases, there was a span of 6 bases. The CDR3 nucleotides are TGTGCCAGCAGTGTAGGGGTGAACACTGAAGCTTTCTTT. Protein: CASSVGVNTEAFF.

The chain couples TRBV15 to TRBJ1-3; D gene ambiguous. Germline CDR1 and CDR2: LNHNV and YYDKDF (reference sequence). Trimming cost V 0 bases and J 2 bases, with 11 bases left between them. CDR3 size: 16 residues. This chain's CDR3 is CATSRDLGSAGNTIYF. The CDR3 region has the DNA TGTGCCACCAGCAGAGATCTCGGCTCTGCTGGAAACACCATATATTTT.

The chain is built from TRBV7-3 and TRBJ2-7; tentative D call: TRBD2 (6 bases). Trimming took 5 bases from V and 3 from J, leaving 23 bases between them. Germline CDR1 reads SGHTA; CDR2 reads FQGTGA. CDR3 length equals 17 residues. The DNA of the CDR3 is TGTGCCAGCAGCGCCCTCCCGGTCGCAAGGGACTTCTACGAGCAGTACTTC. It is translated as CASSALPVARDFYEQYF.